The next 31 T cell receptor beta chains were all read from a single sample in a study of cytomegalovirus exposure and HLA in healthy donors (dated 2017 in TCRdb). The method behind the library was the immunoSEQ multiplex PCR assay. For the multiplex PCR, a mixture combining 60 forward primers for TCR Vbeta segments and 13 reverse primers for TCR Jbeta segments was used. In its TCRdb copy, this immuneACCESS table keeps in-frame sequences only and misses some clones. Where compared with another copy, unresolved V genes explain less than half of these, and the others have no known cause. Recorded for this sample are about 180,000 clones; around 82% of them occurred a single time. The leading ten clones occupy around 5.7% of the sample. The specimen sequenced was PBMCs. Receptors originate from a middle-aged man in good health and CMV-seronegative.

The chain carries TRBV27 and TRBJ1-2; unclear D gene. The V and J ends lost 3 bases and 2 bases respectively, with 7 bases between them. The CDR3 has 13 residues. The germline CDR1 and CDR2 sequences are MNHEY and SMNVEV (reference sequence). Here the CDR3 DNA reads TGTGCCAGCAGTTTCGGGTCCAACTATGGCTACACCTTC. It is translated as CASSFGSNYGYTF.

This clone was picked up a small number of times. The chain uses TRBV4-3 and TRBJ2-7, with a possible D match to TRBD1 (6 bases). Germline assignment: CDR1 LGHNA and CDR2 YSLEER. Trimming took off 5 bases at V and 1 base at J, with 21 bases between the two ends. CDR3 length: 17 amino acids. The CDR3: CASSEGILGRGSYEQYF. CDR3 nucleotide sequence: TGCGCCAGCAGCGAAGGGATTTTGGGCAGGGGATCCTACGAGCAGTACTTC.

This clone was observed once. The chain has TRBV6-5 and TRBJ2-4, with a tentative D call TRBD1 (6 bases). Germline V CDR1 and CDR2: MNHEY, SVGAGI. V lost 0 bases and J 0 bases, leaving 9 bases between the germline ends. This CDR3 region has 16 residues. CDR3 region: CASSYSGAIAKNIQYF. The CDR3 bases are TGTGCCAGCAGTTACTCGGGGGCCATAGCCAAAAACATTCAGTACTTC.

The chain has TRBV7-9 and TRBJ1-1; D possibly corresponds to TRBD1 (5 bases). Trimming removed 3 bases at V and 0 bases at J, with 11 bases between. Germline V CDR1 and CDR2: SEHNR, FQNEAQ (reference sequence). The CDR3 length is 15 residues. CDR3 in DNA: TGTGCCAGCAGCTTTAGCGGGACTTTGAACACTGAAGCTTTCTTT. Translating gives CASSFSGTLNTEAFF.

V is TRBV7-2 and J is TRBJ2-7, with 9 bases matching TRBD2. The CDR3 is made up of 14 amino acids. In germline, CDR1 is SGHTA, CDR2 FQGNSA. The V and J ends lost 1 base and 6 bases, in that order; junction bases with no gene match: 4. CDR3 protein: CASSLVAGAPEQYF. The CDR3 nucleotides are TGTGCCAGCAGCTTAGTAGCGGGGGCTCCCGAGCAGTACTTC.

The J gene is TRBJ1-1, the V gene TRBV7-3, with D possibly being TRBD1 (6 bases). The ends were cut back, 5 bases at V and 5 bases at J, with 15 bases in the middle. The CDR3 spans 14 residues. Germline V gives CDR1 SGHTA, CDR2 FQGTGA. This chain's CDR3 is CASSPGGRTTEAFF. The CDR3 DNA is TGTGCCAGCAGCCCCGGGGGGCGAACGACTGAAGCTTTCTTT.

V usage is TRBV5-6 and J usage is TRBJ1-1; D is undetermined. Germline CDR1 and CDR2: SGHDT and YYEEEE. This CDR3 has 12 residues. The ends were cut back, 5 bases at V and 6 bases at J, with 11 bases in the middle. The CDR3 here is CASSSGGSEAFF. Here the CDR3 DNA reads TGTGCCAGCAGTTCAGGAGGGTCTGAAGCTTTCTTT.

There are a few counts of this clone. V is TRBV21-1 and J is TRBJ2-7; TRBD2 reflects the table's D call only, with no check against the DNA. TRBV21-1 is marked as a pseudogene. The CDR3 runs to 18 residues. CDR3 protein: CASSLPPREGTGGYEQYF. CDR3 bases: TGTGCCAGCAGCCTACCTCCGAGGGAGGGGACGGGGGGCTACGAGCAGTACTTC.

CDR3 nucleotides: TGTGCCAGTAGTACAGAAATGACAATAGGCAATCAGCCCCAGCATTTT. Protein product: CASSTEMTIGNQPQHF. The chain uses TRBV19 and TRBJ1-5; D is uncertain. The CDR3 extends over 16 amino acids. Trimming stripped 4 bases from V and 2 bases from J, with 15 bases between. Looked up from germline, CDR1 is LNHDA and CDR2 is SQIVND (reference sequence).

J is TRBJ2-2 and V is TRBV7-7; D uncertain. CDR1 is SSHAT and CDR2 is FNYEAQ in the germline V gene (reference sequence). V was pared by 9 bases and J by 6 bases, with 14 bases between. The CDR3 is made up of 13 amino acids. CDR3 bases: TGTGCCAGTGCACCCTTAGGAGCCGGGGAGCTGTTTTTT. Its translation: CASAPLGAGELFF.

This clone has just a few counts. The rearrangement uses TRBV7-9 and TRBJ1-1; D call uncertain. Trimming pared 5 bases from V and 1 base from J, leaving 14 bases between. Germline assignment: CDR1 SEHNR and CDR2 FQNEAQ (reference sequence). The CDR3 consists of 15 residues. The CDR3 nucleotides read TGTGCCAGCAGCCCTCGAGGCAGAGAGAACACTGAAGCTTTCTTT. This encodes CASSPRGRENTEAFF.

The CDR3 region is CASRGQGNEKLFF. For the CDR3, the DNA is TGTGCCAGCAGGGGACAGGGTAATGAAAAACTGTTTTTT. This chain joins TRBV6-1 and TRBJ1-4; 9 bases fit TRBD1. CDR1 and CDR2 from the germline V gene are MNHNS and SASEGT. This CDR3 is 13 amino acids long. Trimming removed 6 bases from V and 4 bases from J; junction bases left unmatched: 0.

V usage is TRBV29-1 and J usage is TRBJ2-2, with 12 bases lining up with TRBD2. The ends lost 5 bases at V and 4 bases at J; junction bases unmatched: 5. The CDR3 length is 15 residues. CDR1 SQVTM and CDR2 ANQGSEA come from the germline V gene. The CDR3 loop is CSVHATSGSTGELFF. For the CDR3, the DNA is TGCAGCGTTCACGCGACTAGCGGGAGCACCGGGGAGCTGTTTTTT.

This sequence joins TRBV9 and TRBJ2-3; D gene uncertain. The CDR3 length is 15 residues. Per germline, CDR1 SGDLS and CDR2 YYNGEE. The V end lost 0 bases, the J end lost 2 bases, and 10 bases lay between the germline ends. The CDR3 reads CASSVEGGYTDTQYF. The CDR3 DNA reads TGTGCCAGCAGCGTAGAAGGCGGCTACACAGATACGCAGTATTTT.

DNA of the CDR3: TGCGCCAGCAGCTTGGCAGGGGGCGAAGATGGCTACACCTTC. As protein: CASSLAGGEDGYTF. The V gene is TRBV5-1, the J gene TRBJ1-2, with 8 bases fitting TRBD1. Germline CDR1 and CDR2: SGHRS and YFSETQ. CDR3 length equals 14 residues. Trimming cost V 0 bases and J 6 bases; bases outside gene matches: 4.

The chain has TRBV29-1 and TRBJ1-3, with 7 bases aligning to TRBD1. The junction had 15 bases not matched to a gene; V was cut back by 6 bases and J by 4 bases. The germline CDR1 and CDR2 sequences are SQVTM and ANQGSEA. This CDR3 is 16 amino acids long. CDR3 sequence: CSVLMTGRIWGNTIYF. Here the CDR3 DNA reads TGCAGCGTCCTTATGACAGGGAGGATTTGGGGAAACACCATATATTTT.

The chain is built from TRBV7-9 and TRBJ2-1, with 8 nucleotides matching TRBD1. V shed 5 bases and J 8 bases; nucleotides not matched to a gene: 8. The germline gives CDR1 SEHNR, CDR2 FQNEAQ (reference sequence). The length of the CDR3 is 14 residues. The CDR3 sequence is CASSVRQGFDEQFF. In nucleotides, the CDR3 is TGTGCCAGCAGCGTTAGACAGGGGTTCGATGAGCAGTTCTTC.

The chain employs TRBV18 and TRBJ2-3; D is possibly TRBD2 (6 bases). V dropped 9 bases and J dropped 1 base, with 8 bases sitting between them. CDR1 and CDR2 (germline): KGHSH, LQKENI. This CDR3 comprises 12 residues. The CDR3 loop is CASGGGTDTQYF. For the CDR3, the DNA is TGTGCCAGTGGCGGGGGCACAGATACGCAGTATTTT.

The CDR3 loop reads CASSLDPREQYF. In DNA form, the CDR3 reads TGTGCCAGCAGCTTGGACCCTCGGGAGCAGTACTTC. The chain couples TRBV5-4 to TRBJ2-7; no firm D call. The CDR3 covers 12 residues. The germline CDR1 and CDR2 sequences are SGHNT and YYREEE (reference sequence). The V gene lost 0 bases and the J gene lost 7 bases, with 8 bases spanning the gap.

The rearrangement uses TRBV5-1 and TRBJ2-2, with 14 positions matching TRBD2. The CDR3 totals 19 residues. CDR1 is SGHRS and CDR2 is YFSETQ in the germline V gene. J gave up 1 base and V 5 bases, and 10 bases lay outside the gene matches. In DNA, the CDR3 is TGCGCCAGCAGGCCGGGACTAGCGGGAGTGGGTTTGAACACCGGGGAGCTGTTTTTT. It translates to CASRPGLAGVGLNTGELFF.

This chain joins TRBV7-9 and TRBJ1-4, with D possibly matching TRBD1 (6 bases). Trimming shortened V by 5 bases and J by 4 bases, and 14 bases separated the two germline ends. The CDR3 sequence is 15 residues long. CDR1 is SEHNR and CDR2 is FQNEAQ in the germline V gene (reference sequence). The CDR3 region has the DNA TGTGCCAGCAGCAAGTCGACAGGCTTTAATGAAAAACTGTTTTTT. Encoded protein: CASSKSTGFNEKLFF.

CDR3 bases: TGTGCCAGCAGCTTAGTCGGCGGGGGGGGCAATGAGCAGTTCTTC. Amino acids: CASSLVGGGGNEQFF. The rearrangement uses TRBV7-9 and TRBJ2-1; the match to TRBD2 covers 9 bases. There are 15 residues in the CDR3. With 1 base clipped from V and 6 bases from J, the junction kept 4 bases outside the gene matches. Germline V lookup: CDR1 SEHNR, CDR2 FQNEAQ (reference sequence).

CDR3 DNA sequence: TGTGCCAGCTCACCGGACAGCTCAGTTTCACCCCTCCACTTT. Translated: CASSPDSSVSPLHF. The rearrangement joins TRBV18 to TRBJ1-6; D perhaps matches TRBD1 (6 bases). Trimming stripped 3 bases from V and 9 bases from J, with 12 bases between. This CDR3 comprises 14 residues. The germline gives CDR1 KGHSH, CDR2 LQKENI.

This clone showed up just a few times. This chain joins TRBV11-3 and TRBJ2-5; D might be TRBD2 (7 bases). The germline CDR1 and CDR2 sequences are SGHNT and YENEEA. The CDR3 loop spans 13 amino acids. Trimming stripped 6 bases from V and 5 bases from J, with 13 bases between. Here the CDR3 DNA reads TGTGCCAGCAGGGCGGGGGCTGTTGAGACCCAGTACTTC. This encodes CASRAGAVETQYF.

The chain is built from TRBV5-6 and TRBJ2-7; 8 positions match TRBD2. V was clipped by 0 bases and J by 6 bases; unmatched bases: 5. The germline V gene encodes CDR1 SGHDT and CDR2 YYEEEE. The CDR3 consists of 14 residues. CDR3 region: CASSLAGGPTEQYF. CDR3 DNA: TGTGCCAGCAGCTTGGCGGGAGGGCCGACCGAGCAGTACTTC.

CDR3 DNA: TGTGCCAGCAGTTACTCGCAACTACCGACCTATGGCTACACCTTC. Translating it yields CASSYSQLPTYGYTF. This sequence joins TRBV6-5 and TRBJ1-2; D is unresolved. CDR3 length: 15 residues. Between the trimmed V and J ends, which lost 0 bases and 4 bases, there was a span of 12 bases. Germline loops: CDR1 MNHEY, CDR2 SVGAGI.

This chain connects TRBV6-4 to TRBJ1-2; 8 bases are shared with TRBD1. CDR1 and CDR2 from the germline V gene are MRHNA and SNTAGT. CDR3 length: 18 amino acids. V was pared by 6 bases and J by 1 base, with 16 bases of the junction left unmatched. CDR3 bases: TGTGCCAGCAGCACAATCTTCCGGGACAGGCGAGATAACTATGGCTACACCTTC. Its translation: CASSTIFRDRRDNYGYTF.

The chain is built from TRBV5-1 and TRBJ2-5; TRBD2 matches at 9 bases. J gave up 2 bases and V 2 bases, and 4 bases lay outside the gene matches. CDR3 length: 15 amino acids. Germline V gene data show CDR1 as SGHRS and CDR2 as YFSETQ. The CDR3 region is CASSFGGGGQETQYF. In DNA form, the CDR3 reads TGCGCCAGCAGCTTTGGCGGGGGGGGTCAAGAGACCCAGTACTTC.

This clone was counted between two and nine times. The CDR3 DNA sequence: TGTGCCAGCAGCCATAGTCTAAATGAGCAGTTCTTC. Protein sequence: CASSHSLNEQFF. The chain is built from TRBV28 and TRBJ2-1, with unresolved D. There are 12 residues in the CDR3. The ends were cut back, 6 bases at V and 7 bases at J, with 10 bases in the middle. In germline, CDR1 is MDHEN, CDR2 SYDVKM.

The chain uses TRBV18 and TRBJ2-2; weak D call: TRBD1 (6 bases). This CDR3 is built from 17 residues. V was shortened by 0 bases and J by 7 bases, with 18 bases between the two germline ends. Germline values: CDR1 KGHSH, CDR2 LQKENI. CDR3 sequence (DNA): TGTGCCAGCTCACCACCTTCAACAGGGTGGAGGAACGGGGAGCTGTTTTTT. It translates to CASSPPSTGWRNGELFF.

This chain joins TRBV11-3 and TRBJ2-5; D is unclear. The CDR3 is 14 residues long. Germline loops: CDR1 SGHNT, CDR2 YENEEA. V dropped 1 base and J dropped 3 bases, with 9 bases sitting between them. CDR3 in amino acids: CASSLGLSEETQYF. CDR3 sequence (DNA): TGTGCCAGCAGCTTAGGCCTGAGTGAAGAGACCCAGTACTTC.